The rows below give T cell receptor beta chains drawn from one sample of a study of CD8 T cells in ankylosing spondylitis. Using its own MiXCR run on the 5' RACE reads, TCRdb lists one record per CDR3 protein. The data hold 240,000 or so distinct CDR3 sequences, with about 11% observed a single time. Sequencing was done on a sample of blood, either unsorted or a sorted T cell fraction (not recorded which). The origin of the receptors is a male donor with ankylosing spondylitis or in good health (not recorded which). The CDR3 runs from the conserved cysteine through the conserved F or W. The order of the fields is J gene, V gene, D gene, clone size, CDR3 DNA, CDR3 protein. D genes are given only for firm matches. Expanded clones get a size class; other rows say once, few or many, or leave the size out.

TRBJ1-1 TRBV20-1 - many TGCAGTGCTAGACCTCCGGGAGGGGGCACTGAAGCTTTCTTT CSARPPGGGTEAFF
TRBJ2-2 TRBV20-1 - - TGCAGTGCTAGAGATGGACTTCCTCGAACCGGGGAGCTGTTTTTT CSARDGLPRTGELFF
TRBJ2-7 TRBV5-4 - - TGTGCCAGCAGCTCCGGGACGGCCCTGGTGGAGCAGTACTTC CASSSGTALVEQYF
TRBJ1-1 TRBV3-1 TRBD1 many TGTGCCAGCAGCCCAGAATCCAGAACGGGGACAGGGTTTCGATTCGGCACTGAAGCTTTCTTT CASSPESRTGTGFRFGTEAFF
TRBJ2-3 TRBV29-1 - - TGCAGCGTTACGCCGGCAGGGGGGAGCACAGATACGCAGTATTTT CSVTPAGGSTDTQYF
TRBJ1-1 TRBV7-9 TRBD1 - TGTGCCAGCAGCTTAGACAGGGGGCTGATCACTGAAGCTTTCTTT CASSLDRGLITEAFF
TRBJ1-5 TRBV28 - - TGTGCCAGCAGGAACCCCGGGCATCAGCCCCAGCATTTT CASRNPGHQPQHF
TRBJ2-7 TRBV5-1 - many TGCGCCAGCAGCTTGGAGGGCTACTACGAGCAGTACTTC CASSLEGYYEQYF
TRBJ2-4 TRBV5-1 - many TGCGCCAGCAGCCTGGATTTTGGGGCTCAGAACATTCAGTACTTC CASSLDFGAQNIQYF
TRBJ2-5 TRBV5-1 TRBD2 - TGCGCCAGCAGCTTGGGACTAGCGGGAGTTGAAGAGACCCAGTACTTC CASSLGLAGVEETQYF
TRBJ2-3 TRBV27 - - TGTGCCAGCCGTTCCCCAGGCAAGAATACGCAGTATTTT CASRSPGKNTQYF
TRBJ2-7 TRBV12-3/TRBV12-4 - many TGTGCCAGCAGTTTGGCGGGGGCAATGTCCTACGAGCAGTACTTC CASSLAGAMSYEQYF
TRBJ2-5 TRBV2 - few TGTGCCAGCAGTGAAGGAGGCTACCCCGGAGGGACCCAGTACTTC CASSEGGYPGGTQYF
TRBJ1-1 TRBV20-1 - many TGCAGTGCTAGCCACGGGGAGAACACTGAAGCTTTCTTT CSASHGENTEAFF
TRBJ1-2 TRBV5-1 - - TGCGCCAGCAGCGACCTCAGGGGAGGCAATGGCTACACCTTC CASSDLRGGNGYTF
TRBJ2-3 TRBV12-3/TRBV12-4 TRBD2 many TGTGCCAGCAGCTTGAGCGGGAGGGCAGATACGCAGTATTTT CASSLSGRADTQYF
TRBJ2-7 TRBV10-3 TRBD1 many TGTGCCATCAGTGACGCGCGCTCGGGACAGGCCAGCTCCTACGAGCAGTACTTC CAISDARSGQASSYEQYF
TRBJ1-2 TRBV9 - many TGTGCCAGCAGCCCTAGGTCTATAGGGTCCGCTTTCACCTATGGCTACACCTTC CASSPRSIGSAFTYGYTF
TRBJ2-7 TRBV12-3/TRBV12-4 TRBD2 many TGTGCCAGCAGGATGGGGGGGGATTTCGACGAGCAGTACTTC CASRMGGDFDEQYF
TRBJ2-7 TRBV5-5 - - TGTGCCAGCAGCTCCCTTGGCAGGGGACGGTTCTACGAGCAGTACTTC CASSSLGRGRFYEQYF
TRBJ1-3 TRBV28 - few TGTGCCAGCAGTTCCCCTCGAGGGGAGTCTGGAAACACCATATATTTT CASSSPRGESGNTIYF
TRBJ2-1 TRBV7-8 - few TGTGCCAGCAGCTTAGCGCTGGGGGACCATGAGCAGTTCTTC CASSLALGDHEQFF
TRBJ2-7 TRBV29-1 - - TGCAAGTTGTGCGGGGATTTATTC CKLCGDLF
TRBJ1-1 TRBV5-1 - many TGCGCCAGCAGATTAATGGGACAGAACACTGAAGCTTTCTTT CASRLMGQNTEAFF
TRBJ1-2 TRBV14 - - TGTGCCAGCAGCCAGGAGCCGGGAGAAGCTAACTATGGCTACACCTTC CASSQEPGEANYGYTF
TRBJ1-1 TRBV5-5 TRBD1 many TGTGCCAGCAGGCCTCCGGGACAGGGTCCTGAAGCTTTCTTT CASRPPGQGPEAFF
TRBJ1-1 TRBV5-6 TRBD1 many TGTGCCAGCAGCTCTAGACAGGGCCAAGCTGAAGCTTTCTTT CASSSRQGQAEAFF
TRBJ1-4 TRBV15 TRBD1 many TGTGCCACCAGCAGCCGACAGGGGCGAGAAAAACTGTTTTTT CATSSRQGREKLFF
TRBJ2-3 TRBV11-2 TRBD2 - TGTGCCAGCAGCTCGTTTCGGACTAGCGGGACAGGCGATACGCAGTATTTT CASSSFRTSGTGDTQYF
TRBJ2-1 TRBV3-1 - many TGTGCCAGCAGCCCGATTGGGGATGAGCAGTTCTTC CASSPIGDEQFF
TRBJ2-3 TRBV10-3 - many TGTGCCATCAGTGATGGGGCTGCGTCTAGCACAGATACGCAGTATTTT CAISDGAASSTDTQYF
TRBJ2-1 TRBV20-1 TRBD2 many TGCAGTGCTAGCAGACTAGCGGGAGGGTCCTACAATGAGCAGTTCTTC CSASRLAGGSYNEQFF
TRBJ1-1 TRBV10-1 - many TGCGCCAGCAGTTCGGATGGTGACACTGAAGCTTTCTTT CASSSDGDTEAFF
TRBJ2-3 TRBV5-1 - many TGCGCCAGCAGGATGACCGGGACAGATACGCAGTATTTT CASRMTGTDTQYF
TRBJ2-7 TRBV7-9 - - TGTGCCAGCAGCTACCAATACGAGCAGTACTTC CASSYQYEQYF
TRBJ2-2 TRBV12-3/TRBV12-4 - many TGTGCCAGCAGTTTCGACAGAAACACCGGGGAGCTGTTTTTT CASSFDRNTGELFF
TRBJ2-1 TRBV4-1 - - TGCGCCAGCAGCCAAGTAGGGGATGAGCAGTTCTTC CASSQVGDEQFF
TRBJ1-1 TRBV7-8 TRBD1 few TGTGCCAGCAGCTTCCTCGCACAGGGGGGGCAAGCTTTCTTT CASSFLAQGGQAFF
TRBJ1-4 TRBV5-1 - many TGCGCCAGCAGCTTGTACGGGGACGATGGAAAACTGTTTTTT CASSLYGDDGKLFF
TRBJ1-1 TRBV12-3/TRBV12-4 - many TGTGCCAGCAGTTTCTCTCGAGGCACTGAAGCTTTCTTT CASSFSRGTEAFF
TRBJ2-5 TRBV7-2 TRBD2 - TGTGCCAGCAGCCCCAACGGACTAGTCGAGGAGACCCAGTACTTC CASSPNGLVEETQYF
TRBJ1-1 TRBV7-6 - many TGTGCCAGCTCGCCCCCCTGGGCCACTGAAGCTTTCTTT CASSPPWATEAFF
TRBJ2-7 TRBV12-3/TRBV12-4 TRBD2 many TGTGCCAGCAGTGCCCTAGCGGGATCCTACGAGCAGTACTTC CASSALAGSYEQYF
TRBJ2-1 TRBV20-1 - many TGCAGTGCAAGGCCGGGACTCTCCTACAATGAGCAGTTCTTC CSARPGLSYNEQFF
TRBJ1-6 TRBV7-8 TRBD1 few TGTGCCAGCAGCTTAATCAGGGACAGTAATTCACCCCTCCACTTT CASSLIRDSNSPLHF